One sample yielded the 30 T cell receptor beta chains listed below, sequenced in a study of T cells after yellow fever vaccination. TCRdb fed the 5' RACE reads into MiXCR, producing one record per CDR3 protein. Here the sample spans just under 600,000 distinct CDR3 sequences, roughly 14% being singletons. Sequences were derived from PBMCs, sampled on the day of the yellow fever booster vaccination. Source of these receptors: a man younger than 40 who received the YFV17D yellow fever vaccine.

In this sample, this clonotype turned up a few times. V and J are TRBV6-2 or TRBV6-3 and TRBJ2-2; D is possibly TRBD1 (6 bases). CDR3 size: 18 residues. Germline-derived CDR1 and CDR2 are MNHEY and SVGEGT. V was pared by 2 bases and J by 0 bases, with 16 bases between. CDR3 loop: CASSYGSTGFANTGELFF. Here the CDR3 DNA reads TGTGCCAGCAGTTACGGAAGTACAGGGTTCGCGAACACCGGGGAGCTGTTTTTT.

A few counts support this clonotype. The rearrangement joins TRBV30 to TRBJ1-1, with 8 bases matching TRBD1. Germline CDR1 is GTSNPN and CDR2 is SVGIG (reference sequence). The CDR3 runs to 15 residues. V lost 3 bases, J lost 6 bases, and 12 bases stayed unmatched. The CDR3 here is CAWRRAGTGPPEAFF. CDR3 nucleotides: TGTGCCTGGAGACGGGCTGGGACAGGCCCGCCTGAAGCTTTCTTT. Full variable domain (missing parts from reference TRBV30 and TRBJ1-1): SQTIHQWPATLVQPVGSPLSLECTVEGTSNPNLYWYRQAAGRGLQLLFYSVGIGQISSEVPQNLSASRPQDRQFILSSKKLLLSDSGFYLCAWRRAGTGPPEAFFGQGTRLTVV.

The CDR3 DNA sequence: TGTGCCAGCAAACAGGCCAACACCGGGGAGCTGTTTTTT. Translating gives CASKQANTGELFF. This chain joins TRBV2 and TRBJ2-2; D possibly corresponds to TRBD1 (5 bases). CDR1 is SNHLY and CDR2 is FYNNEI in the germline V gene. There are 13 residues in the CDR3. Trimming shortened V by 7 bases and J by 2 bases, and 8 bases separated the two germline ends.

This clonotype was observed a few times. The chain carries TRBV29-1 and TRBJ2-7; D may be TRBD2 (5 bases). Germline-derived CDR1 and CDR2 are SQVTM and ANQGSEA. Deletions cut 4 bases from V and 1 base from J, with 14 bases between. CDR3 length: 14 amino acids. CDR3 in amino acids: CSVVFPGGSYEQYF. As DNA, the CDR3 is TGCAGCGTTGTGTTCCCAGGAGGATCCTACGAGCAGTACTTC.

The chain joins TRBV20-1 to TRBJ2-1; a possible D gene is TRBD2 (6 bases). The CDR3 consists of 13 residues. The germline gives CDR1 DFQATT, CDR2 SNEGSKA (reference sequence). CDR3 region: CSLTGGVYNEQFF. CDR3 coding DNA: TGCAGCCTAACCGGGGGAGTCTACAATGAGCAGTTCTTC.

This clonotype came up a few times. This sequence joins TRBV11-2 and TRBJ2-1; TRBD2 matches 9 bases. Germline V gene data show CDR1 as SGHAT and CDR2 as FQNNGV. The CDR3 extends over 13 amino acids. Unmatched junction bases numbered 11, after V lost 5 bases and J lost 15 bases. Written as DNA, the CDR3 is TGTGCCAGCAGCCCTACCATCGCGGGAGGGGCGTTCTTC. This codes for CASSPTIAGGAFF.

The chain has TRBV27 and TRBJ2-7; D might be TRBD1 (8 bases). Germline values: CDR1 MNHEY, CDR2 SMNVEV (reference sequence). The CDR3 contains 16 residues. The V gene lost 4 bases and the J gene lost 3 bases, with 19 bases spanning the gap. The CDR3 region has the DNA TGTGCCAGCAGTTCTATTGGACAGGGAGGGAACTACGAGCAGTACTTC. Protein: CASSSIGQGGNYEQYF.

The genes are TRBV6-1 and TRBJ2-3, with D hard to call. The V gene's germline CDR1 is MNHNS and CDR2 SASEGT. The CDR3 has 19 amino acids. V was pared by 5 bases and J by 2 bases, with 26 bases between. The CDR3 bases are TGTGCCAGCAGTCCCGCCGGAACTACACTTTCAAGCACCACAGATACGCAGTATTTT. Protein product: CASSPAGTTLSSTTDTQYF.

The V gene is TRBV20-1, the J gene TRBJ2-1; D might be TRBD1 (5 bases). V lost 6 bases and J 9 bases, leaving 15 bases between the germline ends. The CDR3 is 12 amino acids. Per the germline V gene, CDR1 is DFQATT and CDR2 is SNEGSKA (reference sequence). CDR3 residues: CSAQGVASEQFF. The CDR3 DNA is TGCAGTGCCCAGGGCGTAGCCAGTGAGCAGTTCTTC.

The table lists this clonotype with a few counts. This chain joins TRBV20-1 and TRBJ2-5; D not certain. Germline lookup yields CDR1 DFQATT and CDR2 SNEGSKA (reference sequence). Trimming left V 0 bases short and J 3 bases short, with 8 bases between. The CDR3 totals 13 residues. CDR3 amino acids: CSAREYREETQYF. Here the CDR3 DNA reads TGCAGTGCTAGAGAGTATCGGGAAGAGACCCAGTACTTC.

The rearrangement links TRBV28 to TRBJ2-7, with D uncertain. Germline V lookup: CDR1 MDHEN, CDR2 SYDVKM. There are 13 residues in the CDR3. Trimming removed 8 bases at V and 1 base at J, with 12 bases between. Written as DNA, the CDR3 is TGTGCCAGCCACAAAAAGGGTTCCTACGAGCAGTACTTC. This translates into CASHKKGSYEQYF.

V is TRBV7-3 and J is TRBJ2-1; 13 nucleotides match TRBD2. Trimming removed 5 bases from V and 7 bases from J; junction bases left unmatched: 14. The CDR3 contains 18 residues. Germline V gene data show CDR1 as SGHTA and CDR2 as FQGTGA. In DNA, the CDR3 is TGTGCCAGCAGCATCACGGGACTAGCGGGATTCGGTGGAAATGAGCAGTTCTTC. Translation: CASSITGLAGFGGNEQFF.

This clonotype was detected a few times. V is TRBV3-1 and J is TRBJ2-1; D remains unclear. Per the germline V gene, CDR1 is LGHDT and CDR2 is YNNKEL (reference sequence). CDR3 length equals 14 residues. The V end was cut by 0 bases, the J end by 4 bases, with 7 bases between. The CDR3 protein is CASSQDIEYNEQFF. The CDR3 DNA sequence: TGTGCCAGCAGCCAAGATATAGAATACAATGAGCAGTTCTTC.

Only a few counts were recorded for this clonotype. This chain connects TRBV6-5 to TRBJ2-7; the match to TRBD2 covers 10 bases. CDR3 size: 15 residues. The junction had 8 bases not matched to a gene; V was cut back by 4 bases and J by 5 bases. Germline loops: CDR1 MNHEY, CDR2 SVGAGI. For the CDR3, the DNA is TGTGCCAGCAGTTGGTCAGCGGGAGGGCGCGACGAGCAGTACTTC. This translates into CASSWSAGGRDEQYF.

The chain carries TRBV18 and TRBJ2-4; weak D call: TRBD1 (5 bases). The V end was cut by 2 bases, the J end by 7 bases, with 12 bases between. The CDR3 totals 14 residues. Germline CDR1 reads KGHSH; CDR2 reads LQKENI. The DNA for the CDR3 is TGTGCCAGCTCACCATCAGGGTTCGGGAACATTCAGTACTTC. As protein: CASSPSGFGNIQYF.

The sample holds a few counts of this clonotype. The gene calls are TRBV2 and TRBJ2-1; unclear D gene. V lost 7 bases to trimming and J lost 5 bases, with 9 bases between them. The CDR3 is 12 residues long. The germline V gene encodes CDR1 SNHLY and CDR2 FYNNEI. The CDR3 spells CASNPENNEQFF. The CDR3 bases are TGTGCCAGCAACCCTGAGAACAATGAGCAGTTCTTC. The full variable domain, in which reference TRBV2 and TRBJ2-1 provide the parts outside the CDR3, is EPEVTQTPSHQVTQMGQEVILRCVPISNHLYFYWYRQILGQKVEFLVSFYNNEISEKSEIFDDQFSVERPDGSNFTLKIRSTKLEDSAMYFCASNPENNEQFFGPGTRLTVL.

This clonotype was seen more than once but under ten times. The gene calls are TRBV27 and TRBJ2-1, with TRBD2 matching over 14 bases. The length of the CDR3 is 15 residues. After removal of 5 bases from V and 10 bases from J, the junction contained 7 bases not matched to a gene. Germline CDR1 reads MNHEY; CDR2 reads SMNVEV (reference sequence). Written as DNA, the CDR3 is TGTGCCAGCAGTCAGGGACTAGCGGGAGTGTCAGAGCAGTTCTTC. It codes for CASSQGLAGVSEQFF.

The chain links TRBV20-1 to TRBJ2-1; the D gene is possibly TRBD2 (5 bases). Trimming took off 0 bases at V and 8 bases at J, with 17 bases between the two ends. CDR3 size: 15 residues. Germline assignment: CDR1 DFQATT and CDR2 SNEGSKA (reference sequence). The CDR3: CSARDLRTEYHEQFF. The DNA of the CDR3 is TGCAGTGCTAGAGATCTCAGGACTGAGTACCATGAGCAGTTCTTC.

In its sample, this clonotype was seen a few times. The chain employs TRBV29-1 and TRBJ2-1; unclear D gene. Germline V gene lookup returns CDR1 SQVTM and CDR2 ANQGSEA. Trimming took off 7 bases at V and 2 bases at J, with 3 bases between the two ends. This CDR3 region has 10 residues. CDR3 in amino acids: CSGAYNEQFF. Written as DNA, the CDR3 is TGCAGCGGTGCCTACAATGAGCAGTTCTTC.

In its sample, this clonotype was seen a few times. V and J are TRBV29-1 and TRBJ1-1; 8 bases match TRBD1. V lost 5 bases, J lost 3 bases, and 5 bases stayed unmatched. The germline V gene has CDR1 SQVTM and CDR2 ANQGSEA. This CDR3 contains 13 residues. The CDR3 region has the DNA TGCAGCGTTCGGACAGGGCGCGACACTGAAGCTTTCTTT. Translating gives CSVRTGRDTEAFF.

This clonotype was counted between two and nine times. The rearrangement uses TRBV5-8 and TRBJ2-1, with 9 bases that match TRBD1. Germline loops: CDR1 SGHTS, CDR2 YDEGEE. V lost 5 bases and J lost 4; bases outside the gene matches: 10. CDR3 size: 16 residues. The CDR3 loop reads CASSSLPGQGYNEQFF. The CDR3 DNA is TGTGCCAGCAGTTCCCTTCCGGGACAGGGTTACAATGAGCAGTTCTTC.

The chain carries TRBV5-1 and TRBJ2-5, with D possibly being TRBD2 (5 bases). V lost 1 base, J lost 6 bases, and 10 bases lay in between. Germline CDR1 and CDR2: SGHRS and YFSETQ. There are 13 residues in the CDR3. This chain's CDR3 is CASSLSASQTQYF. DNA for the CDR3: TGCGCCAGCAGCTTGTCGGCTAGCCAGACCCAGTACTTC.

This clonotype was counted only a few times. The genes are TRBV6-5 and TRBJ1-5; D possibly corresponds to TRBD1 (5 bases). The CDR3 loop spans 16 amino acids. V was trimmed by 5 bases and J by 0 bases, leaving 14 bases between them. Germline values: CDR1 MNHEY, CDR2 SVGAGI. The CDR3 loop reads CASSTRGEYSNQPQHF. Written as DNA, the CDR3 is TGTGCCAGCAGTACACGAGGGGAATATAGCAATCAGCCCCAGCATTTT.

Here the CDR3 DNA reads TGCAGTGCTAGAGATGGGGAACTAGCGGTATACAATGAGCAGTTCTTC. This codes for CSARDGELAVYNEQFF. The chain links TRBV20-1 to TRBJ2-1, with 8 bases aligning to TRBD2. The CDR3 length is 16 residues. Germline CDR1 DFQATT, CDR2 SNEGSKA (reference sequence). The V gene end was trimmed by 0 bases and the J gene end by 4 bases; junction bases not matched to a gene: 8.

At least ten counts were recorded for this clonotype. The rearrangement joins TRBV9 to TRBJ2-4; D gene ambiguous. CDR3 length equals 16 residues. CDR1 SGDLS and CDR2 YYNGEE come from the germline V gene. The V and J ends lost 10 bases and 0 bases respectively, with 20 bases between them. CDR3 nucleotide sequence: TGTGCCCACCAGATCAAACTAACTGAAGCCAAAAACATTCAGTACTTC. Translation gives CAHQIKLTEAKNIQYF.

V and J are TRBV6-6 and TRBJ2-7; 7 bases match TRBD2. The CDR3 contains 13 residues. Germline V gene data show CDR1 as MNHNY and CDR2 as SVGAGI (reference sequence). V lost 6 bases and J lost 2; bases outside the gene matches: 4. Here the CDR3 reads CASSQRETYEQYF. Written as DNA, the CDR3 is TGTGCCAGCAGCCAGCGGGAAACCTACGAGCAGTACTTC.

The chain carries TRBV14 and TRBJ1-1; 7 nucleotides match TRBD1. This CDR3 is 17 amino acids long. J was trimmed by 4 bases and V by 0 bases; bases with no gene match: 11. Per the germline V gene, CDR1 is SGHDN and CDR2 is FVKESK. The CDR3, as DNA: TGTGCCAGCAGCCAAGATTTGTTGTGGGACAGACGCACTGAAGCTTTCTTT. Protein sequence: CASSQDLLWDRRTEAFF.

This clonotype was detected many times. The genes are TRBV6-2 or TRBV6-3 and TRBJ2-5, with D possibly being TRBD2 (5 bases). Germline CDR1 reads MNHEY; CDR2 reads SVGEGT. Between the trimmed V and J ends, which lost 11 bases and 5 bases, there was a span of 21 bases. This CDR3 has 14 amino acids. CDR3: CAAQSRTPGETQYF. The CDR3 DNA follows: TGTGCCGCCCAGTCCCGGACTCCGGGGGAGACCCAGTACTTC.

The chain uses TRBV20-1 and TRBJ1-1; D not certain. V was pared by 3 bases and J by 1 base, with 18 bases between. Germline CDR1 DFQATT, CDR2 SNEGSKA (reference sequence). This CDR3 comprises 16 residues. The CDR3 is CSASPLPKRGNTEAFF. The CDR3 DNA follows: TGCAGTGCTAGTCCGCTACCAAAGCGGGGGAACACTGAAGCTTTCTTT.

The gene calls are TRBV30 and TRBJ1-5, with unresolved D. The CDR3 sequence is 13 residues long. Germline loops: CDR1 GTSNPN, CDR2 SVGIG (reference sequence). V was trimmed by 0 bases and J by 7 bases, leaving 10 bases between them. The CDR3 here is CAWSVQLGQPQHF. The CDR3 nucleotides are TGTGCCTGGAGTGTACAGCTAGGACAGCCCCAGCATTTT.